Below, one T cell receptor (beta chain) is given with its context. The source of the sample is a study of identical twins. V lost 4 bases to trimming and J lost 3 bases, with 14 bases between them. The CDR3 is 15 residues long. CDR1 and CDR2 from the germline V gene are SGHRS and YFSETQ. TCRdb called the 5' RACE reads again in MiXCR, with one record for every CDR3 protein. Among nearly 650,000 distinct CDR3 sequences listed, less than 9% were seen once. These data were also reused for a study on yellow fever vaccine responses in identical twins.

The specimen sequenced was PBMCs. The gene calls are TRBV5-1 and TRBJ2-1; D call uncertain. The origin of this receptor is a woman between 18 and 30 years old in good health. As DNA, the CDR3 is TGCGCCAGCAGCCCCGGGCAGGCCTACTACAATGAGCAGTTCTTC. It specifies CASSPGQAYYNEQFF.